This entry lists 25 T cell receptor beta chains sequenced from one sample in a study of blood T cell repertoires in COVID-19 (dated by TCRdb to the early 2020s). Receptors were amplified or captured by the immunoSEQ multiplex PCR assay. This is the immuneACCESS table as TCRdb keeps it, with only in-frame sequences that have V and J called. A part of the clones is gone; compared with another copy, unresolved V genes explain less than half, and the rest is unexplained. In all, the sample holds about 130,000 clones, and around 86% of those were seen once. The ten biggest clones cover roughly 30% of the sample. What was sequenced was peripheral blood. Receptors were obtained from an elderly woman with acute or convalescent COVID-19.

CDR3 protein: CASSQEAAALYEQYF. CDR3 nucleotide sequence: TGCGCCAGCAGCCAAGAGGCGGCGGCTCTATACGAGCAGTACTTC. The J gene is TRBJ2-7, the V gene TRBV4-3, with no clear D. V gave up 0 bases and J gave up 4 bases, with 13 bases separating them. Germline-derived CDR1 and CDR2 are LGHNA and YSLEER. This CDR3 comprises 15 residues.

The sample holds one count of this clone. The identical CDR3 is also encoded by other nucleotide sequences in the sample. CDR3 protein: CASNLGTVTDTQYF. In nucleotides, the CDR3 is TGTGCCAGCAATCTTGGGACAGTCACAGATACGCAGTATTTT. The rearrangement joins TRBV2 to TRBJ2-3, with 7 positions matching TRBD1. V shed 7 bases, J shed 2 bases, and the junction held 6 bases outside the gene matches. There are 14 residues in the CDR3. Germline V gene sequence: CDR1 SNHLY, CDR2 FYNNEI.

The CDR3 here is CASSLRGLRENTQYF. The CDR3 nucleotides read TGTGCCAGCAGCTTAAGAGGATTACGCGAGAATACGCAGTATTTT. This sequence joins TRBV7-3 and TRBJ2-3; D ambiguous. V lost 1 base to trimming and J lost 7 bases, with 15 bases between them. From germline, CDR1 is SGHTA and CDR2 FQGTGA. The CDR3 covers 15 residues.

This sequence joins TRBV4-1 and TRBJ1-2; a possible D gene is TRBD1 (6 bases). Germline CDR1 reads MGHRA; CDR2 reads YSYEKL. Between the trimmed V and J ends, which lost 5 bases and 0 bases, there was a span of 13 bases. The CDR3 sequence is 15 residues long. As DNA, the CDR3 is TGCGCCAGCAGCGCCCGGACAGCTACTAACTATGGCTACACCTTC. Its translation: CASSARTATNYGYTF.

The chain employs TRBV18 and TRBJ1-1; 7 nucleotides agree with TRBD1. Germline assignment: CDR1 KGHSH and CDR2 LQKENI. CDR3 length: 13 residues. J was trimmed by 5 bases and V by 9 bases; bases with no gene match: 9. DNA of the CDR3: TGTGCCAGTCACGGAGGGGGCTTTACTGAAGCTTTCTTT. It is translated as CASHGGGFTEAFF.

The CDR3 DNA is TGCGCCAGCAGCCAAGATGGGACTAGCCAAGAGACCCAGTACTTC. It codes for CASSQDGTSQETQYF. The chain carries TRBV4-1 and TRBJ2-5; 8 nucleotides align to TRBD2. This CDR3 region has 15 residues. With 0 bases clipped from V and 1 base from J, the junction kept 1 base outside the gene matches. From germline, CDR1 is MGHRA and CDR2 YSYEKL.

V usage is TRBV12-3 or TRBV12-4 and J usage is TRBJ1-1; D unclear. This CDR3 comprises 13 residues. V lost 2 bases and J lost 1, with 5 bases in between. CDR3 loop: CASSLHRNTEAFF. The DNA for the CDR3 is TGTGCCAGCAGTTTACACAGGAACACTGAAGCTTTCTTT.

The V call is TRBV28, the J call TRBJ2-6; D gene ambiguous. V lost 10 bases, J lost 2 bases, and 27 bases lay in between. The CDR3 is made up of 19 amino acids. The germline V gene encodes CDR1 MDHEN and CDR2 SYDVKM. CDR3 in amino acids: CATEVVLGASSTGANVLTF. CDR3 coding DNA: TGTGCCACCGAGGTGGTTTTAGGTGCGTCGAGCACTGGGGCCAACGTCCTGACTTTC. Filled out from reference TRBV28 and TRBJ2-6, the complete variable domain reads DVKVTQSSRYLVKRTGEKVFLECVQDMDHENMFWYRQDPGLGLRLIYFSYDVKMKEKGDIPEGYSVSREKKERFSLILESASTNQTSMYLCATEVVLGASSTGANVLTFGAGSRLTVL.

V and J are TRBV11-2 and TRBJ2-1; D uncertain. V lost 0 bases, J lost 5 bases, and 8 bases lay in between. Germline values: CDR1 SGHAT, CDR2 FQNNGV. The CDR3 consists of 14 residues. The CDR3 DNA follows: TGTGCCAGCAGCTTAGATACAGCTAACAATGAGCAGTTCTTC. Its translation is CASSLDTANNEQFF.

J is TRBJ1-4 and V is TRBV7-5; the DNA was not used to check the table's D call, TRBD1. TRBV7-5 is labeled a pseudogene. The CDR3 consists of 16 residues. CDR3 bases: TGTGCCAGAAGCAAGGACAAATGCACAACTAATGAAAAACTGTTTTTT. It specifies CARSKDKCTTNEKLFF.

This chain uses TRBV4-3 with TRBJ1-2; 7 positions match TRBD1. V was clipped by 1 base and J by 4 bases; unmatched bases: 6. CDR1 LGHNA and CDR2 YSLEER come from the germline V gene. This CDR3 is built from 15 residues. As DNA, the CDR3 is TGCGCCAGCAGCCAAGGACAGGGAGGTGCCTATGGCTACACCTTC. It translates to CASSQGQGGAYGYTF.

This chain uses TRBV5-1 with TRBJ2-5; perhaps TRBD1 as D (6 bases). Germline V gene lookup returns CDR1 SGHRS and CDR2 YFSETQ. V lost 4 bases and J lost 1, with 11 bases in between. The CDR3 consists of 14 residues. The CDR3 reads CASSTTGFQETQYF. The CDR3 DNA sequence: TGCGCCAGCAGCACTACAGGGTTCCAAGAGACCCAGTACTTC.

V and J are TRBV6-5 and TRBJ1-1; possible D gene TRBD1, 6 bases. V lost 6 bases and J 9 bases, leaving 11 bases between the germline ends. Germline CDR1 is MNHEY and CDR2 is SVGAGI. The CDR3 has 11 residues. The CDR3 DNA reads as TGTGCCAGCAGGCTGCAGGGGCAAGCTTTCTTT. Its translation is CASRLQGQAFF.

The CDR3 loop reads CASSLGTGGSEKLFF. The CDR3 DNA reads as TGCGCCAGCAGCTTAGGGACAGGGGGCAGTGAAAAACTGTTTTTT. This chain joins TRBV5-1 and TRBJ1-4; 12 nucleotides match TRBD1. The germline V gene encodes CDR1 SGHRS and CDR2 YFSETQ. J was trimmed by 7 bases and V by 2 bases; bases with no gene match: 3. This CDR3 is 15 amino acids long.

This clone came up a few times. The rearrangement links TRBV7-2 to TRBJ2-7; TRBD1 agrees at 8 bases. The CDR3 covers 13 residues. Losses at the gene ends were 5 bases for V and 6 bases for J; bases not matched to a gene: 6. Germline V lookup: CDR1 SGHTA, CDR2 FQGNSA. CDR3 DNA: TGTGCCAGCAGCCCGGGACAGGCGCGCGAGCAGTACTTC. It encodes CASSPGQAREQYF.

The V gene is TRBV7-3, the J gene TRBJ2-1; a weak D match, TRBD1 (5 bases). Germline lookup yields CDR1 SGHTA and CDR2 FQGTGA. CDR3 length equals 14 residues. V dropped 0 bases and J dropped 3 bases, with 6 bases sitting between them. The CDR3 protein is CASSLTGDYNEQFF. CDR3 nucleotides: TGTGCCAGCAGCTTAACAGGGGACTACAATGAGCAGTTCTTC.

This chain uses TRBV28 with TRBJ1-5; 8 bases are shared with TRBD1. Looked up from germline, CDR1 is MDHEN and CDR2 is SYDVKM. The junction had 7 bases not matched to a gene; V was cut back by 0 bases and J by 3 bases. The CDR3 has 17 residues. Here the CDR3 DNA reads TGTGCCAGCAGTTTATGGGGGCCGGGACAGGACAATCAGCCCCAGCATTTT. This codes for CASSLWGPGQDNQPQHF.

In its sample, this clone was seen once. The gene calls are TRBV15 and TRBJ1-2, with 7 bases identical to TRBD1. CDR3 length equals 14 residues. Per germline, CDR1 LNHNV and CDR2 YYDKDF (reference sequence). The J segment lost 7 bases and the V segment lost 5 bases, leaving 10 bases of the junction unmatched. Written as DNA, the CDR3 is TGTGCCACCAGCGCCTCGACAGGGTCCCTTGGCTACACCTTC. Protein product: CATSASTGSLGYTF.

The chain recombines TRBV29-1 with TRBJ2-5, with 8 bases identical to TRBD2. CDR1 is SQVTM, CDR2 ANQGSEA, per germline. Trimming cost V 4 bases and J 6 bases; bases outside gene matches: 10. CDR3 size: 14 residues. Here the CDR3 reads CSVGVAGWGKTQYF. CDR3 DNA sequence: TGCAGCGTTGGAGTAGCGGGGTGGGGAAAGACCCAGTACTTC.

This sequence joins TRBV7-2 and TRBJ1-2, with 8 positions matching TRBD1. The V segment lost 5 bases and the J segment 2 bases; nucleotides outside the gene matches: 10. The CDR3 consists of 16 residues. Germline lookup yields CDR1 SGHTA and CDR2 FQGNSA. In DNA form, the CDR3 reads TGTGCCAGCAGCCCAACGACCCGGACAGGGAACTATGGCTACACCTTC. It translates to CASSPTTRTGNYGYTF.

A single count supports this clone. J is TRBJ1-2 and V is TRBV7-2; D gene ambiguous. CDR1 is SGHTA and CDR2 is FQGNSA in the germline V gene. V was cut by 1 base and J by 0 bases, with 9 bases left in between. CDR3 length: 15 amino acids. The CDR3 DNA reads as TGTGCCAGCAGCTTAGTCGGTAGTCCTAACTATGGCTACACCTTC. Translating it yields CASSLVGSPNYGYTF.

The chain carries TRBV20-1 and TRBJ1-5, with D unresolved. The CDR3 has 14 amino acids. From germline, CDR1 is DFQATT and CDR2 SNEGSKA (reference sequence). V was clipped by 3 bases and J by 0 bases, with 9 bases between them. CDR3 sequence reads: CSASRQDSNQPQHF. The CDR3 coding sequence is TGCAGTGCTAGTAGGCAGGATAGCAATCAGCCCCAGCATTTT.

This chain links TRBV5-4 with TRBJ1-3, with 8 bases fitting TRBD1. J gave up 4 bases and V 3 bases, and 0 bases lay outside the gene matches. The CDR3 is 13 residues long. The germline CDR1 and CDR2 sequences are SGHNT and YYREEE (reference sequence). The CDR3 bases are TGTGCCAGCAGCTGGGACAGGGGAAACACCATATATTTT. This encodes CASSWDRGNTIYF.

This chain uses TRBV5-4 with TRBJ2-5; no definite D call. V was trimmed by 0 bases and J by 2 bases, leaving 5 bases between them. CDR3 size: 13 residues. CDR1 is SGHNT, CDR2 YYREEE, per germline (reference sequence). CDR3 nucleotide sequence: TGTGCCAGCAGCTTGGCTCGTCAAGAGACCCAGTACTTC. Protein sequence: CASSLARQETQYF.

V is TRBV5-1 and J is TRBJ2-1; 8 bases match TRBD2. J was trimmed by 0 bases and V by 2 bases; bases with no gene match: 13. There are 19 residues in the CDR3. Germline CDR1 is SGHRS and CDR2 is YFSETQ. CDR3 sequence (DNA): TGCGCCAGCAGCTTTGGGAGCGGGGGCTCCCTAAGCTCCTACAATGAGCAGTTCTTC. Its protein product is CASSFGSGGSLSSYNEQFF.